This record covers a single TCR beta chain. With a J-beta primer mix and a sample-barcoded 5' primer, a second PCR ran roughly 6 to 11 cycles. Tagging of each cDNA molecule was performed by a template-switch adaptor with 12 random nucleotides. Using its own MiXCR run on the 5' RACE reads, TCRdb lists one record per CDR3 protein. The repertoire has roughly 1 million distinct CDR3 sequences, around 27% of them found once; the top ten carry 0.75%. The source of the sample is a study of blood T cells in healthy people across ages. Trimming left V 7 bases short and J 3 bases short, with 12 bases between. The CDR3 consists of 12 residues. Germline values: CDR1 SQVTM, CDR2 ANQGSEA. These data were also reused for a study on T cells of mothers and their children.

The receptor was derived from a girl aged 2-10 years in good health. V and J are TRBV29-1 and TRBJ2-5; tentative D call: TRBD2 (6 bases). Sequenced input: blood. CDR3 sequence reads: CSARGTEETQYF. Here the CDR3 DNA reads TGCAGCGCGCGGGGTACAGAAGAGACCCAGTACTTC.